A selection of T cell receptor beta chains follows, all from one sample in a study of CD8 T cells in Susac syndrome. One entry per CDR3 protein results from TCRdb running MiXCR on the immunoSEQ multiplex PCR reads. The repertoire holds roughly 89,000 distinct CDR3 sequences, with approximately 96% as singletons. Material for sequencing was CD8+ T cells from PBMCs. These TCRs come from a human donor with Susac syndrome. Both conserved end residues are part of each CDR3. A D gene is named only where the DNA matches it firmly. Some rows mark clone size as missing; the rest say once, few, many or name a class of expanded clone.

.,TRBJ2-1,TRBV20-1,.,CSADWGARGFF,TGCAGTGCTGACTGGGGCGCCAGGGGGTTCTTC
.,TRBJ2-3,TRBV29-1,TRBD2,CSAAGLAGAERTDTQYF,TGCAGCGCCGCGGGGCTAGCGGGGGCCGAGCGCACAGATACGCAGTATTTT
.,TRBJ2-2,TRBV6-5,.,CASSGGGAGELFF,TGTGCCAGCAGTGGAGGGGGGGCCGGGGAGCTGTTTTTT
.,TRBJ2-3,TRBV27,TRBD1,CASSPRQGSTDTQYF,TGTGCCAGCAGTCCCCGACAGGGAAGCACAGATACGCAGTATTTT
.,TRBJ2-3,TRBV7-9,TRBD2,CASSFLAGSTDTQYF,TGTGCCAGCAGCTTTCTAGCGGGGAGCACAGATACGCAGTATTTT
.,TRBJ2-6,TRBV5-6,.,CASSFDTSGANVLTF,TGTGCCAGCAGCTTTGATACCTCTGGGGCCAACGTCCTGACTTTC
.,TRBJ2-4,TRBV15,.,CATSPVGSGPIRNIQYF,TGTGCCACCAGCCCGGTCGGGTCAGGACCCATACGAAACATTCAGTACTTC
.,TRBJ1-2,TRBV20-1,TRBD1,CSAPPGQGASGYGYTF,TGCAGTGCTCCGCCGGGACAGGGGGCTTCGGGGTATGGCTACACCTTC
.,TRBJ2-1,TRBV29-1,.,CSAVKGNGNEQFF,TGCAGCGCTGTGAAGGGAAATGGGAATGAGCAGTTCTTC
.,TRBJ2-3,TRBV20-1,.,CSARYSTDTQYF,TGCAGTGCTAGATACAGCACGGATACGCAGTATTTT
.,TRBJ2-2,TRBV28,.,CASSLATGELFF,TGTGCCAGCAGTTTAGCCACCGGGGAGCTGTTTTTT
.,TRBJ2-4,TRBV20-1,.,CSLGAKNIQYF,TGCAGTTTGGGAGCCAAAAACATTCAGTACTTC
.,TRBJ1-2,TRBV29-1,.,CSVEDLLGLKEGYTF,TGCAGCGTTGAAGATCTACTGGGGTTGAAGGAAGGCTACACCTTC
once,TRBJ1-1,TRBV30,.,CAWSIGLGGTMNTEAFF,TGTGCCTGGAGTATTGGACTCGGCGGGACGATGAACACTGAAGCTTTCTTT
.,TRBJ1-6,TRBV6-2/TRBV6-3,.,CASQHGSDYNSPLHF,TGTGCCAGCCAACACGGATCTGACTATAATTCACCCCTCCACTTT
once,TRBJ2-5,TRBV6-5,.,CASSYSPDARGAQYF,TGTGCCAGCAGTTACTCACCAGACGCCCGGGGAGCCCAGTACTTC
.,TRBJ2-3,TRBV18,TRBD2,CASSPRGGGDTQYF,TGTGCCAGCTCACCACGGGGGGGAGGAGATACGCAGTATTTT
.,TRBJ1-5,TRBV27,TRBD1,CASSRQGRGQPQHF,TGTGCCAGCAGTAGACAGGGTAGGGGCCAGCCCCAGCATTTT
few,TRBJ1-1,TRBV20-1,.,CSASSGLTEAFF,TGCAGTGCTAGTAGTGGGCTCACTGAAGCTTTCTTT
.,TRBJ1-1,TRBV6-2/TRBV6-3,.,CASTRPPAGSLNTEAFF,TGTGCCAGCACCCGCCCCCCCGCAGGGAGTTTGAACACTGAAGCTTTCTTT
.,TRBJ1-1,TRBV24-1,.,CATRLTENTEAFF,TGTGCCACCAGACTGACAGAGAACACTGAAGCTTTCTTT
.,TRBJ2-2,TRBV28,.,CASRVIGELFF,TGTGCCAGCAGAGTTATCGGGGAGCTGTTTTTT
.,TRBJ2-6,TRBV4-3,TRBD1,CASSRTGSISGANVLTF,TGCGCCAGCAGCCGGACAGGATCGATCTCTGGGGCCAACGTCCTGACTTTC
once,TRBJ2-3,TRBV7-9,.,CASSLDTQYF,TGTGCCAGCAGCTTAGATACGCAGTATTTT
.,TRBJ2-1,TRBV5-1,TRBD1,CASSLDQGASNEQFF,TGCGCCAGCAGCTTGGATCAGGGGGCCTCCAATGAGCAGTTCTTC
.,TRBJ2-3,TRBV7-9,TRBD2,CASSPGTSGSSDTQYF,TGTGCCAGCAGCCCAGGGACTAGCGGGAGTTCTGATACGCAGTATTTT
.,TRBJ2-5,TRBV7-8,TRBD2,CASSLRTSGQETQYF,TGTGCCAGCAGCCTACGGACTAGCGGGCAAGAGACCCAGTACTTC
.,TRBJ2-2,TRBV9,TRBD2,CASSPLAGISMGELFF,TGTGCCAGCAGCCCACTAGCGGGAATTAGTATGGGGGAGCTGTTTTTT
once,TRBJ2-3,TRBV20-1,.,CSARDRMGEVLADTQYF,TGCAGTGCTAGAGATAGAATGGGCGAAGTTCTCGCAGATACGCAGTATTTT
.,TRBJ2-3,TRBV7-8,TRBD2,CASSLEVAGVGDTQYF,TGTGCCAGCAGCTTAGAGGTAGCGGGAGTGGGAGATACGCAGTATTTT
.,TRBJ1-1,TRBV6-6,.,CASSYPTGIEAFF,TGTGCCAGCAGTTACCCTACGGGAATTGAAGCTTTCTTT
.,TRBJ2-5,TRBV14,.,CASSQDLRGETQYF,TGTGCCAGCAGCCAAGATCTGCGCGGAGAGACCCAGTACTTC
.,TRBJ2-5,TRBV5-4,TRBD2,CASSFPPLAGIQETQYF,TGTGCCAGCAGCTTTCCACCACTAGCGGGGATCCAAGAGACCCAGTACTTC
.,TRBJ2-1,TRBV4-3,TRBD2,CASSHRGGNEQFF,TGCGCCAGCAGCCACCGGGGGGGAAATGAGCAGTTCTTC
once,TRBJ2-1,TRBV9,.,CASSFRDAPMNEQFF,TGTGCCAGCAGCTTCCGGGACGCGCCCATGAATGAGCAGTTCTTC
.,TRBJ2-3,TRBV7-3,TRBD1,CASSLPGQGDTDTQYF,TGTGCCAGCAGCTTGCCCGGGCAGGGGGATACAGATACGCAGTATTTT
.,TRBJ2-5,TRBV9,.,CASSRWGPGETQYF,TGTGCCAGCAGTAGATGGGGACCGGGGGAGACCCAGTACTTC
.,TRBJ2-1,TRBV4-3,.,CASSQVGGPRHEQFF,TGCGCCAGCAGCCAAGTGGGGGGCCCCCGGCATGAGCAGTTCTTC
.,TRBJ1-2,TRBV20-1,.,CSPGAANGYTF,TGCAGCCCAGGGGCCGCGAATGGCTACACCTTC
.,TRBJ1-5,TRBV5-6,.,CASSRWTEENQPQHF,TGTGCCAGCAGCCGTTGGACAGAGGAGAATCAGCCCCAGCATTTT
.,TRBJ2-7,TRBV29-1,.,CSVEWASEQYF,TGCAGCGTTGAGTGGGCGAGCGAGCAGTACTTC
.,TRBJ2-5,TRBV11-2,TRBD2,CASSLTAGGLETQYF,TGTGCCAGCAGCTTAACGGCGGGGGGGCTTGAGACCCAGTACTTC
once,TRBJ2-3,TRBV2,.,CASRGNDWAPSTDTQYF,TGTGCCAGCAGGGGGAATGATTGGGCCCCTAGCACAGATACGCAGTATTTT
.,TRBJ1-6,TRBV7-9,.,CASSQDRFESPLHF,TGTGCCAGCAGCCAAGACAGGTTTGAATCACCCCTCCACTTT
.,TRBJ1-2,TRBV29-1,.,CSGLTGDGYTF,TGCAGCGGTCTTACAGGAGATGGCTACACCTTC
.,TRBJ1-1,TRBV7-9,.,CASSPTGAATEAFF,TGTGCCAGCAGCCCGACCGGGGCTGCCACTGAAGCTTTCTTT
.,TRBJ2-7,TRBV5-6,.,CASSMSRNQYEQYF,TGTGCCAGCAGCATGAGCCGGAACCAATACGAGCAGTACTTC
.,TRBJ1-1,TRBV6-5,.,CASSYSPGPNTEAFF,TGTGCCAGCAGTTACTCTCCAGGGCCGAACACTGAAGCTTTCTTT
.,TRBJ2-1,TRBV20-1,.,CSAYKAHEQFF,TGCAGTGCTTATAAGGCCCATGAGCAGTTCTTC
.,TRBJ2-7,TRBV7-2,.,CASTLRGGSYEQYF,TGTGCCAGCACCCTACGAGGGGGATCCTACGAGCAGTACTTC
.,TRBJ2-1,TRBV19,TRBD2,CASSRTSGPYNEQFF,TGTGCCAGTAGCCGAACTAGCGGGCCCTACAATGAGCAGTTCTTC
.,TRBJ2-3,TRBV14,.,CASSQEIGDTQYF,TGTGCCAGCAGCCAAGAAATTGGAGATACGCAGTATTTT